Each of the 18 T cell receptor beta chains below was sequenced from the same sample in a study of cytomegalovirus exposure and HLA in healthy donors. Amplification used 60 Vbeta primers and 13 Jbeta primers. Clones were sequenced by immunoSEQ multiplex PCR, and TCRdb holds only the in-frame ones, with some missing. In the table there are some 130,000 clones, over 60% of which are singletons. The sample was PBMCs. The receptors come from a man in his thirties or forties in good health and CMV-seronegative.

The chain combines TRBV5-4 with TRBJ2-3, with TRBD2 identical over 8 bases. Germline values: CDR1 SGHNT, CDR2 YYREEE (reference sequence). The CDR3 has 15 residues. V lost 4 bases to trimming and J lost 2 bases; unmatched junction nucleotides: 6. CDR3 nucleotides: TGTGCCAGCAGCAAAACTAGCGGCAACACAGATACGCAGTATTTT. Its translation is CASSKTSGNTDTQYF.

The rearrangement uses TRBV5-1 and TRBJ1-1; D is perhaps TRBD1 (6 bases). Germline values: CDR1 SGHRS, CDR2 YFSETQ. The CDR3 consists of 15 residues. The V gene lost 4 bases and the J gene lost 3 bases, with 16 bases spanning the gap. This CDR3 reads CASSGGQTAHTEAFF. The CDR3 DNA reads TGCGCCAGCAGCGGCGGACAGACTGCTCACACTGAAGCTTTCTTT.

The chain recombines TRBV5-1 with TRBJ1-2; 7 bases align to TRBD1. After removal of 0 bases from V and 4 bases from J, the junction contained 9 bases not matched to a gene. Looked up from germline, CDR1 is SGHRS and CDR2 is YFSETQ. This CDR3 has 16 residues. CDR3: CASSLGTGDLIYGYTF. CDR3 bases: TGCGCCAGCAGCTTGGGTACAGGGGATTTAATCTATGGCTACACCTTC.

This clone was detected only a few times. The chain combines TRBV5-4 with TRBJ1-6, with 8 bases matching TRBD1. With 4 bases clipped from V and 5 bases from J, the junction kept 2 bases outside the gene matches. Germline V lookup: CDR1 SGHNT, CDR2 YYREEE (reference sequence). This CDR3 has 14 residues. CDR3 in DNA: TGTGCCAGCAGCGTGGACAGGGATAATTCACCCCTCCACTTT. Its translation: CASSVDRDNSPLHF.

About this clone itself: One end of the junction is discordant with germline, which a read error may explain. The gene calls are TRBV7-9 and TRBJ2-7; 10 nucleotides match TRBD2. The germline CDR1 and CDR2 sequences are SEHNR and FQNEAQ (reference sequence). The CDR3 sequence is 15 residues long. CDR3 nucleotides: TGTTCCAGCAGCCCAGCGGGACTAGCGAAGGACGAGCAGTACTTC. It specifies CSSSPAGLAKDEQYF.

This clone is a singleton in its sample. In DNA, the CDR3 is TGTGCCAGCAGCAACCGGGACAGCAGTGCCTCTGGGGCCAACGTCCTGACTTTC. It specifies CASSNRDSSASGANVLTF. The V call is TRBV13, the J call TRBJ2-6; 7 bases line up with TRBD1. This CDR3 is 18 amino acids long. Losses at the gene ends were 5 bases for V and 0 bases for J; bases not matched to a gene: 10. Looked up from germline, CDR1 is PRHDT and CDR2 is FYEKMQ (reference sequence).

The chain combines TRBV11-2 with TRBJ2-5; possibly TRBD1 for D (6 bases). This CDR3 is 14 amino acids long. V was clipped by 4 bases and J by 5 bases, with 14 bases between them. Germline CDR1 SGHAT, CDR2 FQNNGV. The CDR3 DNA follows: TGTGCCAGCAGCTCGCAACAGGGATCCGAGACCCAGTACTTC. It yields the protein CASSSQQGSETQYF.

This clone showed up just a few times. This chain links TRBV5-1 with TRBJ2-5; 14 bases match TRBD2. After removal of 3 bases from V and 5 bases from J, the junction contained 3 bases not matched to a gene. CDR1 is SGHRS, CDR2 YFSETQ, per germline. The CDR3 runs to 15 residues. The CDR3 loop reads CASSSGLAGVETQYF. In nucleotides, the CDR3 is TGCGCCAGCAGCTCGGGACTAGCGGGAGTGGAGACCCAGTACTTC. The full variable domain, rest sourced from reference TRBV5-1 and TRBJ2-5, is KAGVTQTPRYLIKTRGQQVTLSCSPISGHRSVSWYQQTPGQGLQFLFEYFSETQRNKGNFPGRFSGRQFSNSRSEMNVSTLELGDSALYLCASSSGLAGVETQYFGPGTRLLVL.

The chain recombines TRBV29-1 with TRBJ2-1; TRBD1 agrees at 9 bases. There are 15 residues in the CDR3. Per the germline V gene, CDR1 is SQVTM and CDR2 is ANQGSEA. V lost 2 bases, J lost 1 base, and 3 bases stayed unmatched. In nucleotides, the CDR3 is TGCAGCGTTGAATCCGGGACAGGGTCCTACAATGAGCAGTTCTTC. Translated: CSVESGTGSYNEQFF.

This chain uses TRBV5-1 with TRBJ2-1, with 12 bases matching TRBD2. Losses at the gene ends were 4 bases for V and 2 bases for J; bases not matched to a gene: 1. The CDR3 contains 15 residues. CDR1 is SGHRS, CDR2 YFSETQ, per germline. CDR3 loop: CASSRTSGTYNEQFF. As DNA, the CDR3 is TGCGCCAGCAGCCGGACTAGCGGGACCTACAATGAGCAGTTCTTC.

A note on this clone: The germline gene is not matched at one end of the junction; a read error may be the cause. The J gene is TRBJ2-5, the V gene TRBV7-7, with TRBD2 as a possible D gene (10 bases). The J call is uncertain, as TRBJ2-7 better fits the DNA end. Germline lookup yields CDR1 SSHAT and CDR2 FNYEAQ (reference sequence). The CDR3 has 15 amino acids. The CDR3 DNA follows: TGTGCTAGCAGCGGGGGGGACAGGGACTCCTACGAGCAGTACTTC. The encoded protein is CASSGGDRDSYEQYF.

CDR3 sequence: CASSSASDSYEQYF. The CDR3 coding sequence is TGTGCCAGCAGTTCGGCTAGCGATAGCTACGAGCAGTACTTC. This chain uses TRBV6-6 with TRBJ2-7, with D perhaps matching TRBD2 (6 bases). Trimming left V 4 bases short and J 3 bases short, with 13 bases between. From germline, CDR1 is MNHNY and CDR2 SVGAGI (reference sequence). The CDR3 totals 14 residues.

The V gene is TRBV7-9, the J gene TRBJ2-7; TRBD2 is a possible D gene (6 bases). Trimming removed 8 bases at V and 1 base at J, with 15 bases between. CDR1 and CDR2 from the germline V gene are SEHNR and FQNEAQ (reference sequence). CDR3 length: 14 residues. CDR3 region: CASQSTGESYEQYF. CDR3 DNA sequence: TGTGCCAGCCAATCCACGGGAGAGTCCTACGAGCAGTACTTC.

This clone appeared a single time. This chain joins TRBV5-1 and TRBJ2-1; 7 positions agree with TRBD2. CDR1 is SGHRS and CDR2 is YFSETQ in the germline V gene. CDR3 length equals 14 residues. The trim removed 4 bases at V and 4 bases at J, leaving 5 bases unmatched. As DNA, the CDR3 is TGCGCCAGCAGCCCGGAGCGGGGTTACAATGAGCAGTTCTTC. This translates into CASSPERGYNEQFF. Together with reference TRBV5-1 and TRBJ2-1, the CDR3 gives the full variable domain: KAGVTQTPRYLIKTRGQQVTLSCSPISGHRSVSWYQQTPGQGLQFLFEYFSETQRNKGNFPGRFSGRQFSNSRSEMNVSTLELGDSALYLCASSPERGYNEQFFGPGTRLTVL.

This chain joins TRBV27 and TRBJ2-5, with 9 nucleotides matching TRBD2. J gave up 2 bases and V 6 bases, and 13 bases lay outside the gene matches. Germline-derived CDR1 and CDR2 are MNHEY and SMNVEV (reference sequence). The CDR3 runs 17 residues. CDR3 region: CASSLGFASGIQETQYF. The CDR3 bases are TGTGCCAGCAGCTTAGGGTTCGCTAGCGGGATACAAGAGACCCAGTACTTC.

The chain uses TRBV19 and TRBJ2-7, with 7 nucleotides matching TRBD1. Germline V CDR1 and CDR2: LNHDA, SQIVND (reference sequence). With V trimmed by 5 bases and J by 7 bases, 14 bases remained unmatched. This CDR3 comprises 15 residues. The CDR3 loop is CASSPTTGQRGEQYF. The CDR3 DNA reads as TGTGCCAGTAGTCCCACTACGGGACAGAGGGGTGAGCAGTACTTC.

This clone was counted a few times. The V gene is TRBV28, the J gene TRBJ1-5; 9 bases are a match to TRBD1. V shed 6 bases and J 4 bases; nucleotides not matched to a gene: 4. The V gene's germline CDR1 is MDHEN and CDR2 SYDVKM. This CDR3 has 14 amino acids. Here the CDR3 DNA reads TGTGCCAGCAGCTTTGACAGGGGGAATCAGCCCCAGCATTTT. Residues: CASSFDRGNQPQHF.

The chain links TRBV2 to TRBJ2-5; D might be TRBD2 (7 bases). Per the germline V gene, CDR1 is SNHLY and CDR2 is FYNNEI. The CDR3 length is 16 residues. V lost 4 bases and J 2 bases, leaving 17 bases between the germline ends. The CDR3 DNA follows: TGTGCCAGCAGTGGAATTAGAGGGGGAGGGCAAGAGACCCAGTACTTC. Its protein is CASSGIRGGGQETQYF.